This passage covers 8 T cell receptor beta chains from one sample sequenced in a study of blood T cell repertoires in COVID-19. Assay: immunoSEQ multiplex PCR; the TCRdb copy retains only in-frame clones and omits some. The sample lists tens of thousands of clones, 80% to 90% occurring once. The sample taken for sequencing was peripheral blood. The receptor set was obtained from a human donor in a cohort sampled during active COVID-19.

This rearrangement joins TRBV9 to TRBJ1-2; 7 positions agree with TRBD1. Germline loops: CDR1 SGDLS, CDR2 YYNGEE. The CDR3 loop spans 15 amino acids. With 3 bases clipped from V and 0 bases from J, the junction kept 5 bases outside the gene matches. The CDR3 sequence is CASSAQGEPNYGYTF. The CDR3 DNA sequence: TGTGCCAGCAGCGCCCAGGGGGAACCTAACTATGGCTACACCTTC.

CDR3 sequence reads: CASRRGQHMNTEAFF. CDR3 sequence (DNA): TGTGCCAGCAGACGGGGACAACACATGAACACTGAAGCTTTCTTT. V usage is TRBV27 and J usage is TRBJ1-1; D possibly corresponds to TRBD1 (6 bases). The CDR3 has 15 amino acids. V was clipped by 6 bases and J by 0 bases, with 14 bases between them. Germline loops: CDR1 MNHEY, CDR2 SMNVEV (reference sequence).

This rearrangement joins TRBV2 to TRBJ2-6; D possibly corresponds to TRBD2 (5 bases). Trimming took off 5 bases at V and 0 bases at J, with 11 bases between the two ends. This CDR3 has 16 amino acids. Per the germline V gene, CDR1 is SNHLY and CDR2 is FYNNEI. This chain's CDR3 is CASSKVRDSGANVLTF. CDR3 DNA sequence: TGTGCCAGCAGTAAAGTTCGGGACTCTGGGGCCAACGTCCTGACTTTC. The full variable domain, its missing parts supplied by reference TRBV2 and TRBJ2-6, is EPEVTQTPSHQVTQMGQEVILRCVPISNHLYFYWYRQILGQKVEFLVSFYNNEISEKSEIFDDQFSVERPDGSNFTLKIRSTKLEDSAMYFCASSKVRDSGANVLTFGAGSRLTVL.

The rearrangement joins TRBV30 to TRBJ2-2; D is undetermined. Germline V CDR1 and CDR2: GTSNPN, SVGIG (reference sequence). V was shortened by 0 bases and J by 7 bases, with 9 bases between the two germline ends. The CDR3 consists of 13 residues. CDR3 loop: CAWSVRQFGELFF. The CDR3 DNA reads TGTGCCTGGAGTGTACGTCAGTTCGGGGAGCTGTTTTTT.

The V call is TRBV4-1, the J call TRBJ2-3, with a possible D match to TRBD2 (5 bases). Between the trimmed V and J ends, which lost 3 bases and 2 bases, there was a span of 12 bases. Germline assignment: CDR1 MGHRA and CDR2 YSYEKL. This CDR3 contains 15 residues. Here the CDR3 DNA reads TGCGCCAGCAGCCAGACTACTAGGGTCACAGATACGCAGTATTTT. It is translated as CASSQTTRVTDTQYF.

This rearrangement joins TRBV27 to TRBJ2-1, with D unresolved. Trimming shortened V by 7 bases and J by 2 bases, and 18 bases separated the two germline ends. Germline CDR1 reads MNHEY; CDR2 reads SMNVEV (reference sequence). The CDR3 is 16 residues long. CDR3 residues: CASTRAGVPTYNEQFF. The DNA for the CDR3 is TGTGCCAGCACCCGAGCTGGAGTGCCTACCTACAATGAGCAGTTCTTC.

The chain is built from TRBV3-1 (or the pseudogene TRBV3-2) and TRBJ2-1; possible D gene TRBD2, 6 bases. The V gene lost 0 bases and the J gene lost 5 bases, with 11 bases spanning the gap. CDR1 LGHDT and CDR2 YNNKEL come from the germline V gene (reference sequence). CDR3 length equals 15 residues. The CDR3 DNA reads TGTGCCAGCAGCCAAGATCGGAGGGAGCACAATGAGCAGTTCTTC. Residues: CASSQDRREHNEQFF.

The V call is TRBV9, the J call TRBJ2-7, with a possible D match to TRBD2 (6 bases). The V and J ends lost 4 bases and 2 bases respectively, with 13 bases between them. CDR3 size: 14 residues. The germline V gene has CDR1 SGDLS and CDR2 YYNGEE. CDR3 sequence: CASSPGDLAYEQYF. CDR3 DNA sequence: TGTGCCAGCAGCCCTGGGGACTTAGCCTACGAGCAGTACTTC.